Listed here are 21 T cell receptor beta chains from one sample, sequenced in a study of blood T cell repertoires in COVID-19. TCRdb's copy holds only in-frame clones and misses some; the assay was immunoSEQ multiplex PCR. The sample yields 350,000 or so clones, around four fifths seen once. The specimen sequenced was peripheral blood. These TCRs come from a man aged 25-45 years with active or convalescent COVID-19.

The table lists this clone with a few counts. The rearrangement joins TRBV6-5 to TRBJ1-2; D is perhaps TRBD1 (5 bases). In germline, CDR1 is MNHEY, CDR2 SVGAGI. The CDR3 covers 14 residues. With 5 bases removed from V and 6 bases from J, the gap between germline ends came to 16 bases. For the CDR3, the DNA is TGTGCCAGCAGTCCCCACAGGCGTACCCATGGCTACACCTTC. Protein: CASSPHRRTHGYTF.

In nucleotides, the CDR3 is TGTGCCATCAGCCCTGGACAGGGTTACACCATATATTTT. Translating gives CAISPGQGYTIYF. The chain recombines TRBV10-3 with TRBJ1-3, with 8 nucleotides matching TRBD1. After removal of 6 bases from V and 8 bases from J, the junction contained 6 bases not matched to a gene. Germline-derived CDR1 and CDR2 are ENHRY and SYGVKD. CDR3 length: 13 residues.

This chain connects TRBV12-3 or TRBV12-4 to TRBJ1-4; tentative D call: TRBD1 (5 bases). Trimming removed 3 bases at V and 8 bases at J, with 10 bases between. The CDR3 covers 13 residues. The DNA for the CDR3 is TGTGCCAGCAGTTTTGACAGCAGGGAAAAACTGTTTTTT. Translating it yields CASSFDSREKLFF.

The chain uses TRBV5-1 and TRBJ1-6, with TRBD1 matching 7 bases. This CDR3 has 15 residues. Trimming removed 5 bases from V and 11 bases from J; junction bases left unmatched: 13. In germline, CDR1 is SGHRS, CDR2 YFSETQ. The CDR3 spells CASSFLDRERPPLHF. The DNA of the CDR3 is TGCGCCAGCAGTTTTTTAGACAGGGAGCGACCACCCCTCCACTTT.

The V and J genes are TRBV10-3 and TRBJ2-1; a possible D gene is TRBD2 (5 bases). CDR1 and CDR2 (germline): ENHRY, SYGVKD. CDR3 size: 14 residues. V gave up 2 bases and J gave up 6 bases, with 11 bases separating them. The CDR3 loop is CAISEGPEGNEQFF. CDR3 nucleotides: TGTGCCATCAGTGAGGGGCCCGAGGGCAATGAGCAGTTCTTC.

The chain recombines TRBV18 with TRBJ1-6; D unresolved. The CDR3 spans 13 residues. Germline CDR1 and CDR2: KGHSH and LQKENI. V shed 2 bases and J shed 12 bases, with 11 bases lying between them. The CDR3 bases are TGTGCCAGCTCACCAGGGGAGAAGATACCCCTCCACTTT. Translation: CASSPGEKIPLHF.

The J gene is TRBJ1-1, the V gene TRBV3-1 (or the pseudogene TRBV3-2); the D gene is possibly TRBD1 (6 bases). Germline loops: CDR1 LGHDT, CDR2 YNNKEL (reference sequence). The CDR3 is 12 amino acids. Between the trimmed V and J ends, which lost 4 bases and 5 bases, there was a span of 8 bases. The CDR3 DNA sequence: TGTGCCAGCAGCCTGACAGGAACTGAAGCTTTCTTT. It translates to CASSLTGTEAFF.

The chain joins TRBV6-2 or TRBV6-3 to TRBJ1-2, with D hard to call. The CDR3 length is 12 residues. Germline CDR1 is MNHEY and CDR2 is SVGEGT. V shed 5 bases and J shed 11 bases, with 15 bases lying between them. The DNA for the CDR3 is TGTGCCAGCAGTGCCGGGAACCAGCGGTACACCTTC. It yields the protein CASSAGNQRYTF.

The rearrangement links TRBV19 to TRBJ2-1; no firm D call. V dropped 7 bases and J dropped 4 bases, with 8 bases sitting between them. The CDR3 extends over 12 amino acids. Germline CDR1 is LNHDA and CDR2 is SQIVND (reference sequence). The CDR3 sequence is CASTSRYNEQFF. CDR3 DNA: TGTGCCAGTACCTCCAGGTACAATGAGCAGTTCTTC.

This clone was detected a few times. The chain joins TRBV29-1 to TRBJ2-1; D is perhaps TRBD2 (7 bases). Deletions cut 5 bases from V and 1 base from J, with 18 bases between. The CDR3 length is 16 residues. Germline loops: CDR1 SQVTM, CDR2 ANQGSEA. Here the CDR3 reads CSVPEGGAGSYNEQFF. The CDR3, as DNA: TGCAGCGTTCCAGAGGGGGGGGCGGGATCCTACAATGAGCAGTTCTTC.

In this sample, this clone turned up once. This sequence joins TRBV28 and TRBJ2-7; TRBD2 aligns across 14 bases. Trimming at V came to 8 bases and at J to 8 bases, leaving 11 bases not matched to a gene. Germline V gives CDR1 MDHEN, CDR2 SYDVKM. The CDR3 sequence is 15 residues long. CDR3 coding DNA: TGTGCCAGCGAAACCATGACTAGCGGGAGGGTAAAGCAGTACTTC. Its translation is CASETMTSGRVKQYF. The full variable domain, completed using reference TRBV28 and TRBJ2-7, is DVKVTQSSRYLVKRTGEKVFLECVQDMDHENMFWYRQDPGLGLRLIYFSYDVKMKEKGDIPEGYSVSREKKERFSLILESASTNQTSMYLCASETMTSGRVKQYFGPGTRLTVT.

The chain couples TRBV7-2 to TRBJ2-1; weak D call: TRBD2 (6 bases). Germline CDR1 reads SGHTA; CDR2 reads FQGNSA. V lost 2 bases to trimming and J lost 8 bases, with 16 bases between them. CDR3 length: 15 amino acids. The CDR3 nucleotides read TGTGCCAGCAGCTTATGGGGCGGGGACTCCTATGAGCAGTTCTTC. Translated, it gives CASSLWGGDSYEQFF. Variable domain in full (rest from reference TRBV7-2 and TRBJ2-1): GAGVSQSPSNKVTEKGKDVELRCDPISGHTALYWYRQSLGQGLEFLIYFQGNSAPDKSGLPSDRFSAERTGGSVSTLTIQRTQQEDSAVYLCASSLWGGDSYEQFFGPGTRLTVL.

This clone was counted only a few times. V gene TRBV7-2 combines with J gene TRBJ1-2, with 7 bases lining up with TRBD1. CDR3 length: 14 residues. The V gene's germline CDR1 is SGHTA and CDR2 FQGNSA. The V and J ends lost 3 bases and 6 bases, in that order; junction bases with no gene match: 7. CDR3 sequence: CASSFPGQSNGYTF. The CDR3 DNA reads as TGTGCCAGCAGCTTCCCGGGACAGAGCAATGGCTACACCTTC.

This clone was observed a single time. The V call is TRBV5-1, the J call TRBJ2-5; perhaps TRBD2 as D (5 bases). The CDR3 consists of 17 residues. V was clipped by 0 bases and J by 5 bases, with 20 bases between them. From germline, CDR1 is SGHRS and CDR2 YFSETQ. Here the CDR3 DNA reads TGCGCCAGCAGCTTGGCGGTTGTGAGCGGACTCGGGGAGACCCAGTACTTC. Translating it yields CASSLAVVSGLGETQYF.

The V call is TRBV10-3, the J call TRBJ2-3; the match to TRBD1 covers 8 bases. Germline values: CDR1 ENHRY, CDR2 SYGVKD. The CDR3 spans 16 residues. V gave up 0 bases and J gave up 4 bases; unmatched junction bases: 6. CDR3 nucleotide sequence: TGTGCCATCAGTGAGTCTTACAGGGGGAGCCCAGATACGCAGTATTTT. Its translation is CAISESYRGSPDTQYF.

The rearrangement joins TRBV23-1 to TRBJ1-1; 7 bases fit TRBD1. TRBV23-1 is given ORF status, its function remaining uncertain. The CDR3 totals 14 residues. Trimming removed 6 bases from V and 5 bases from J; junction bases left unmatched: 9. CDR3 bases: TGCGCCAGCAGCCGACAGGGCGCTAAGACTGAAGCTTTCTTT. As protein: CASSRQGAKTEAFF.

This clone came up once. The chain couples TRBV24-1 to TRBJ2-3; TRBD2 aligns across 8 bases. From germline, CDR1 is KGHDR and CDR2 SFDVKD. This CDR3 region has 16 residues. The V and J ends lost 1 base and 1 base, in that order; junction bases with no gene match: 3. CDR3: CATSDFRREGTDTQYF. The CDR3 nucleotides are TGTGCCACCAGTGATTTCCGGCGGGAGGGCACAGATACGCAGTATTTT.

This clone occurred once. J is TRBJ2-3 and V is TRBV16, with 9 bases identical to TRBD2. The V and J ends lost 7 bases and 13 bases, in that order; junction bases with no gene match: 12. The CDR3 length is 13 residues. Germline-derived CDR1 and CDR2 are KGHSY and FQNENV. The CDR3 loop is CASTGAGGPGEYF. The CDR3, as DNA: TGTGCCAGCACCGGGGCGGGAGGGCCAGGCGAGTATTTT.

This clone occurred many times. This chain links TRBV5-4 with TRBJ2-2; D possibly corresponds to TRBD2 (5 bases). V gave up 0 bases and J gave up 5 bases, with 11 bases separating them. CDR1 and CDR2 (germline): SGHNT, YYREEE (reference sequence). The CDR3 has 15 residues. The CDR3 DNA sequence: TGTGCCAGCAGCTTGGGGCTCAGAGGGACCGGGGAGCTGTTTTTT. Protein sequence: CASSLGLRGTGELFF.

The rearrangement joins TRBV19 to TRBJ2-3; 7 bases line up with TRBD2. Losses at the gene ends were 7 bases for V and 4 bases for J; bases not matched to a gene: 8. Germline V gene data show CDR1 as LNHDA and CDR2 as SQIVND (reference sequence). This CDR3 contains 14 residues. The CDR3 DNA reads as TGTGCCAGTATGGAGGGAGGGCCTTCAGATACGCAGTATTTT. Protein product: CASMEGGPSDTQYF.

This chain connects TRBV6-5 to TRBJ2-2; D might be TRBD2 (6 bases). CDR1 and CDR2 (germline): MNHEY, SVGAGI. V was cut by 7 bases and J by 4 bases, with 13 bases left in between. This CDR3 is 14 amino acids long. The DNA of the CDR3 is TGTGCCAGCACCGGAGGGCCGGTCACCGGGGAGCTGTTTTTT. Residues: CASTGGPVTGELFF.